Each of the 5 T cell receptor beta chains below was sequenced from the same sample in a study of cytomegalovirus exposure and HLA in healthy donors. The PCR contained 60 Vbeta and 13 Jbeta primers. Sequencing was performed with immunoSEQ multiplex PCR; in TCRdb, only in-frame clones are kept and a portion is missing. The table includes around 92,000 clones, approximately 72% detected once. The specimen was PBMCs. The origin of the receptors is a female donor in good health and CMV-seropositive.

The chain couples TRBV5-6 to TRBJ2-6; D gene uncertain. The CDR3 contains 16 residues. V lost 0 bases, J lost 0 bases, and 7 bases lay in between. Germline values: CDR1 SGHDT, CDR2 YYEEEE. This CDR3 is CASSLGRTSGANVLTF. The CDR3 nucleotides read TGTGCCAGCAGCTTGGGGAGAACCTCTGGGGCCAACGTCCTGACTTTC. Complete variable domain (other parts from reference TRBV5-6 and TRBJ2-6): DAGVTQSPTHLIKTRGQQVTLRCSPKSGHDTVSWYQQALGQGPQFIFQYYEEEERQRGNFPDRFSGHQFPNYSSELNVNALLLGDSALYLCASSLGRTSGANVLTFGAGSRLTVL.

V usage is TRBV4-2 and J usage is TRBJ2-7; 7 nucleotides agree with TRBD1. The CDR3 runs to 17 residues. Per the germline V gene, CDR1 is LGHNA and CDR2 is YNFKEQ. V lost 5 bases and J lost 2; bases outside the gene matches: 15. The CDR3 nucleotides are TGTGCCAGCAGCGTTACTCAGGACAGGACCCTTACCTACGAGCAGTACTTC. It encodes CASSVTQDRTLTYEQYF.

This rearrangement joins TRBV19 to TRBJ1-1, with D possibly TRBD1 on 5 matching bases. Germline CDR1 LNHDA, CDR2 SQIVND (reference sequence). V was pared by 3 bases and J by 4 bases, with 15 bases between. The CDR3 spans 15 residues. The CDR3 is CASSILRPRGTEAFF. CDR3 nucleotides: TGTGCCAGTAGTATCCTCCGGCCAAGGGGCACTGAAGCTTTCTTT.

As regards this clone: The junction does not match germline at one end; this may be a read error. The chain joins TRBV7-7 to TRBJ2-5, with D perhaps TRBD2 (7 bases). In germline, CDR1 is SSHAT, CDR2 FNYEAQ (reference sequence). The CDR3 length is 15 residues. Here the CDR3 reads CASSPISGGSETQYF. The DNA of the CDR3 is TGTGCTAGCAGCCCCATCTCGGGGGGCTCAGAGACCCAGTACTTC.

In its sample, this clone was seen a few times. The chain links TRBV5-1 to TRBJ2-3; 10 nucleotides agree with TRBD2. There are 14 residues in the CDR3. The J segment lost 2 bases and the V segment lost 6 bases, leaving 3 bases of the junction unmatched. The germline V gene encodes CDR1 SGHRS and CDR2 YFSETQ. In DNA form, the CDR3 reads TGCGCCAGCAAACTAGCGGGGACCACAGATACGCAGTATTTT. Translating gives CASKLAGTTDTQYF.